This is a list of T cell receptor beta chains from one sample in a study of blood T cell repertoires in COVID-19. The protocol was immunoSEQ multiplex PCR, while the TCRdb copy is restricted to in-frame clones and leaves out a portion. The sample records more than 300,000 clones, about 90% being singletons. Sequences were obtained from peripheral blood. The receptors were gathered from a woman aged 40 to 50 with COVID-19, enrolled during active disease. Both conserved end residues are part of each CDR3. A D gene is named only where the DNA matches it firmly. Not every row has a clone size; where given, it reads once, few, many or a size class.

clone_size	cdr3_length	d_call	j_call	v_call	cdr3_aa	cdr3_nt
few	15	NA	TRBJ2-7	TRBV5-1	CASRPSGGTLYEQYF	TGCGCCAGCCGACCTTCAGGGGGGACCCTCTACGAGCAGTACTTC
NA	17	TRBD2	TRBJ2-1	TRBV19	CASSIGGLAGLYNEQFF	TGTGCCAGTAGTATAGGGGGACTAGCGGGCCTCTACAATGAGCAGTTCTTC
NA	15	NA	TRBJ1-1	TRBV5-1	CASSPRTGLNTEAFF	TGCGCCAGCAGCCCACGGACGGGATTGAACACTGAAGCTTTCTTT
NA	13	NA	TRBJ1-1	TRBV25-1	CASSRLGNTEAFF	TGTGCCAGCAGTCGCCTCGGGAACACTGAAGCTTTCTTT
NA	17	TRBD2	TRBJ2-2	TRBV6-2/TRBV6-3	CASSERGGSANTGELFF	TGTGCCAGCAGCGAGCGGGGCGGGAGCGCGAACACCGGGGAGCTGTTTTTT
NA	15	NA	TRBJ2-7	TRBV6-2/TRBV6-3	CASSLIQGSSYEQYF	TGTGCCAGCAGCTTGATACAGGGATCCTCCTACGAGCAGTACTTC
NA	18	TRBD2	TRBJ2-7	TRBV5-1	CASSLGLAGPFQGYEQYF	TGCGCCAGCAGTCTCGGACTAGCGGGACCCTTCCAGGGGTACGAGCAGTACTTC
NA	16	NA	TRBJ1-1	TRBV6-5	CASSYSKGLMNTEAFF	TGTGCCAGCAGTTACTCGAAGGGGCTCATGAACACTGAAGCTTTCTTT
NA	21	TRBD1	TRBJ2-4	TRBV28	CASSSQTGGRPRVLAKNIQYF	TGTGCCAGCAGTTCCCAGACAGGGGGCCGACCCCGAGTTCTAGCCAAAAACATTCAGTACTTC
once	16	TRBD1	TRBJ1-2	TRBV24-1	CATSDAWDRGRDGYTF	TGTGCCACCAGTGATGCCTGGGACAGGGGTCGAGATGGCTACACCTTC
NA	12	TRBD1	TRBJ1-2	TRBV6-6	CAAKPATGDYTF	TGTGCCGCTAAACCGGCGACAGGGGACTACACCTTC
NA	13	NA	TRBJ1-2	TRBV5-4	CASSFQGSYGYTF	TGTGCCAGCAGCTTCCAGGGCTCTTATGGCTACACCTTC
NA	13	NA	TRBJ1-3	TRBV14	CASSQDARNTIYF	TGTGCCAGCAGCCAAGATGCGAGAAACACCATATATTTT
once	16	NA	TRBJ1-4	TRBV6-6	CASSTPQAATNEKLFF	TGTGCCAGCAGCACGCCCCAGGCTGCAACTAATGAAAAACTGTTTTTT
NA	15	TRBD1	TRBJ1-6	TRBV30	CAWSVPGTGYSPLHF	TGTGCCTGGAGTGTACCTGGGACAGGGTACTCACCCCTCCACTTT
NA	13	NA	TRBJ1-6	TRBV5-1	CASSLGRASPLHF	TGCGCCAGCAGCCTCGGGAGGGCTTCACCCCTCCACTTT
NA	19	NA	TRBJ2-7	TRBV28	CASSLWKVGWGPNIYEQYF	TGTGCCAGCAGTTTATGGAAGGTAGGGTGGGGGCCGAACATTTACGAGCAGTACTTC
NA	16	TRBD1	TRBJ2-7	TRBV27	CASTKHTGQGIAEQYF	TGTGCCAGCACAAAACACACGGGACAGGGTATAGCCGAGCAGTACTTC
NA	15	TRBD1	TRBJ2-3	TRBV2	CASRETGEGADTQYF	TGTGCCAGCAGGGAGACAGGGGAAGGAGCAGATACGCAGTATTTT
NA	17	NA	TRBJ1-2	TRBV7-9	CASSLDTGLNTAYGYTF	TGTGCCAGCAGCTTAGATACGGGGTTGAATACCGCTTACGGCTACACCTTC
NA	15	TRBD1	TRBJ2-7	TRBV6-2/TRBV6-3	CASSSPTRGHYEQYF	TGTGCCAGCAGTTCCCCGACGAGGGGGCACTACGAGCAGTACTTC
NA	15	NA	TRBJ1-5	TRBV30	CAWSPLWGGEQPQHF	TGTGCCTGGAGTCCCCTCTGGGGGGGTGAACAGCCCCAGCATTTT
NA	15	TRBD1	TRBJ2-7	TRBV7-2	CASSALGQGTYEQYF	TGTGCCAGCAGCGCATTGGGACAGGGGACCTACGAGCAGTACTTC
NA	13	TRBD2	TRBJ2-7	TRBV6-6	CASSYLADYEQYF	TGTGCCAGCAGTTATCTAGCGGACTACGAGCAGTACTTC
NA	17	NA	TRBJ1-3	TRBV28	CASSSLQGRGFGNTIYF	TGTGCCAGCAGTTCCTTACAGGGAAGGGGCTTCGGAAACACCATATATTTT
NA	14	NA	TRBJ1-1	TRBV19	CASNRGEGYTEAFF	TGTGCCAGTAACCGAGGGGAGGGGTACACTGAAGCTTTCTTT
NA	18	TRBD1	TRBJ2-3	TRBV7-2	CASSLGGYRGRDTDTQYF	TGTGCCAGCAGCTTAGGAGGGTACAGGGGTAGAGACACAGATACGCAGTATTTT
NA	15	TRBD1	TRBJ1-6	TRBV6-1	CASSETTGSNSPLHF	TGTGCCAGCAGTGAAACGACAGGGAGTAATTCACCCCTCCACTTT
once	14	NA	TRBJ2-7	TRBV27	CASSFNDRTYEQYF	TGTGCCAGCAGTTTCAACGACAGGACCTACGAGCAGTACTTC
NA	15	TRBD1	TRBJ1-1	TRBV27	CASSPRTGMNTEAFF	TGTGCCAGCAGTCCCAGGACAGGGATGAACACTGAAGCTTTCTTT
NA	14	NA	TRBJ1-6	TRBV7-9	CASSLMGGESPLHF	TGTGCCAGCAGTCTTATGGGGGGAGAATCACCCCTCCACTTT
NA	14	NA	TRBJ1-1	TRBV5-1	CASTRGAGNTEAFF	TGCGCCAGCACACGCGGGGCAGGGAACACTGAAGCTTTCTTT
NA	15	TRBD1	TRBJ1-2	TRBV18	CASSTKDRGNYGYTF	TGTGCCAGCTCAACTAAGGACAGGGGGAACTATGGCTACACCTTC
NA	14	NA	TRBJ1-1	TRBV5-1	CASSFSQGGTEAFF	TGCGCCAGCAGCTTCTCCCAGGGAGGCACTGAAGCTTTCTTT
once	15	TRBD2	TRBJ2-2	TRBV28	CASSLWGRGSGELFF	TGTGCCAGCAGTTTATGGGGGAGGGGTTCCGGGGAGCTGTTTTTT
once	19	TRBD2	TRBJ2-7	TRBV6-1	CASREIAGTSGRARDEQYF	TGTGCCAGCAGAGAAATTGCCGGGACTAGCGGGAGGGCCAGAGACGAGCAGTACTTC
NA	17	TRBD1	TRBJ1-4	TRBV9	CASSRLGLQGADEKLFF	TGTGCCAGCAGCCGTCTGGGGCTACAGGGGGCGGATGAAAAACTGTTTTTT
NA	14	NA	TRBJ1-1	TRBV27	CASALRWRETEAFF	TGTGCCAGCGCCCTGCGGTGGCGGGAGACTGAAGCTTTCTTT
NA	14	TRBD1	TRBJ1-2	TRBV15	CATSYKGQIYGYTF	TGTGCCACCAGCTATAAGGGACAGATCTATGGCTACACCTTC
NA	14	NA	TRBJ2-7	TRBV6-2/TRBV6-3	CASSLSDFFYEQYF	TGTGCCAGCAGTTTAAGTGACTTCTTCTACGAGCAGTACTTC